These 11 T cell receptor beta chains originate from one sample sequenced in a study of vaccination effects on CD4 cells after COVID-19 (dated by TCRdb to between 2021 and 2024). The library relied on the immunoSEQ multiplex PCR assay. TCRdb carries this immuneACCESS record with in-frame sequences only. Its versions omit some clonotypes, under half of them owing to an unresolved V gene in the studies checked, with the rest unexplained. The sample table contains roughly 56,000 clones; only one count was recorded for 65% to 80% of them. 3% of the sample is held by the ten biggest clonotypes. No antigen has been identified for these receptors. After roughly 11 days of culture, CD4+ T cells were isolated with the EasySep CD4+ T cell isolation kit. Sequences were derived from CD4+ T cells from PBMCs cultured without peptide, sampled before COVID-19 vaccination. Source of these receptors: a human donor who received a COVID-19 vaccine.

The CDR3 bases are TGTGCCAGCAAGAAAGGACGGCTCTACGAGCAGTACGTC. Its protein is CASKKGRLYEQYV. The chain has TRBV2 and TRBJ2-7; D gene unclear. In germline, CDR1 is SNHLY, CDR2 FYNNEI. This CDR3 has 13 amino acids. V shed 7 bases and J shed 3 bases, with 13 bases lying between them.

The rearrangement joins TRBV6-5 to TRBJ2-3; 7 positions match TRBD2. CDR1 is MNHEY, CDR2 SVGAGI, per germline. J gave up 5 bases and V 6 bases, and 5 bases lay outside the gene matches. CDR3 length: 13 amino acids. The CDR3 region has the DNA TGTGCCAGCAGGGACGGGGGGAGAGATACGCAGTATTTT. This gives the protein CASRDGGRDTQYF.

This rearrangement joins TRBV24-1 to TRBJ2-5, with D possibly being TRBD1 (6 bases). CDR1 and CDR2 (germline): KGHDR, SFDVKD. This CDR3 comprises 13 residues. The V end lost 10 bases, the J end lost 5 bases, and 16 bases lay between the germline ends. The CDR3 reads CATSKQGWETQYF. CDR3 nucleotide sequence: TGTGCCACAAGTAAACAGGGTTGGGAGACCCAGTACTTC.

There are a few counts of this clone. The V and J genes are TRBV9 and TRBJ1-2; tentative D call: TRBD1 (5 bases). This CDR3 region has 14 residues. Trimming left V 3 bases short and J 2 bases short, with 11 bases between. CDR1 SGDLS and CDR2 YYNGEE come from the germline V gene. For the CDR3, the DNA is TGTGCCAGCAGCGCGGGACGGGGAAACTATGGCTACACCTTC. This gives the protein CASSAGRGNYGYTF. Using reference TRBV9 and TRBJ1-2 for the parts outside the CDR3, the full variable domain is DSGVTQTPKHLITATGQRVTLRCSPRSGDLSVYWYQQSLDQGLQFLIQYYNGEERAKGNILERFSAQQFPDLHSELNLSSLELGDSALYFCASSAGRGNYGYTFGSGTRLTVV.

J is TRBJ1-1 and V is TRBV6-5, with 7 bases fitting TRBD1. Trimming cost V 6 bases and J 4 bases; bases outside gene matches: 5. CDR1 is MNHEY and CDR2 is SVGAGI in the germline V gene. The CDR3 length is 13 residues. The CDR3 DNA follows: TGTGCCAGCAGGCAGGGGGACGGCACTGAAGCTTTCTTT. Its translation: CASRQGDGTEAFF.

This sequence joins TRBV4-1 and TRBJ1-2; 10 nucleotides align to TRBD1. J gave up 8 bases and V 3 bases, and 18 bases lay outside the gene matches. There are 18 residues in the CDR3. Per germline, CDR1 MGHRA and CDR2 YSYEKL. The CDR3 loop is CASSQTQLGTGERGGYTF. CDR3 nucleotides: TGCGCCAGCAGCCAGACCCAGCTTGGGACAGGGGAACGAGGGGGCTACACCTTC.

The genes are TRBV12-3 or TRBV12-4 and TRBJ1-2, with a weak D call TRBD1 (5 bases). Trimming pared 6 bases from V and 2 bases from J, leaving 7 bases between. The CDR3 totals 12 residues. Here the CDR3 DNA reads TGTGCCAGCAGAAGACAGAACTATGGCTACACCTTC. Its protein is CASRRQNYGYTF.

The chain carries TRBV2 and TRBJ2-3; D is unresolved. Trimming took off 1 base at V and 6 bases at J, with 11 bases between the two ends. The CDR3 has 14 amino acids. Germline CDR1 reads SNHLY; CDR2 reads FYNNEI. The CDR3 here is CASSEEYQADTQYF. For the CDR3, the DNA is TGTGCCAGCAGTGAAGAATATCAGGCGGATACGCAGTATTTT.

This clone has only one observation. The chain carries TRBV29-1 and TRBJ2-2; a weak D match, TRBD1 (6 bases). CDR3 length: 14 amino acids. Germline loops: CDR1 SQVTM, CDR2 ANQGSEA. Trimming cost V 1 base and J 7 bases, with 13 bases left between them. The CDR3 reads CSVEGAGEDGELFF. CDR3 DNA: TGCAGCGTTGAAGGAGCAGGGGAAGACGGGGAGCTGTTTTTT.

In its sample, this clone was seen once. This sequence joins TRBV5-1 and TRBJ2-2, with 7 bases fitting TRBD2. The CDR3 consists of 16 residues. Germline V gives CDR1 SGHRS, CDR2 YFSETQ. The junction had 8 bases not matched to a gene; V was cut back by 1 base and J by 5 bases. CDR3: CASSLRPGAGTGELFF. Here the CDR3 DNA reads TGCGCCAGCAGCTTGCGCCCGGGAGCGGGGACCGGGGAGCTGTTTTTT.

This clone was seen once. This chain uses TRBV6-2 or TRBV6-3 with TRBJ1-5; TRBD1 might be the D (6 bases). The CDR3 extends over 16 amino acids. V was cut by 5 bases and J by 7 bases, with 21 bases left in between. Germline-derived CDR1 and CDR2 are MNHEY and SVGEGT. CDR3 sequence (DNA): TGTGCCAGCAGTAACCCCGTCTGGGGGGCATACCAGCCCCAGCATTTT. Its translation is CASSNPVWGAYQPQHF.